Listed below are T cell receptor beta chains from one sample, sequenced in a study of T cell clones after liver transplantation. Method: immunoSEQ multiplex PCR; TCRdb's copy keeps in-frame clones and lacks some. Of about 70,000 clones in the sample, about four fifths were seen once. This specimen was CD4+ T cells from blood, taken 12 months after liver transplant. The receptors were gathered from a human patient who received a liver transplant. Some T cells may be graft donor cells. CDR3s leave out the opening cysteine and the closing phenylalanine or tryptophan.

>TRBJ2-7|TRBV5-4|14
ASSLGGGGSSYEQY
>TRBJ2-7|TRBV5-6|17
ASSSPGTGSPRLPYEQY
>TRBJ2-5|TRBV28|14
ASSPGTGGYRETQY
>TRBJ2-2|TRBV29-1|10
SVQLYTGELF
>TRBJ1-3|TRBV10-1|13
ASSEGMSSGNTIY
>TRBJ2-5|TRBV5-1|13
ASSLGTGAQETQY
>TRBJ1-2|TRBV7-3|11
ASSPGTSYGYT
>TRBJ2-1|TRBV27|14
ASSPYTSGSPGEQF
>TRBJ2-3|TRBV6-1|13
ASTSGQGSSRTQY
>TRBJ2-1|TRBV6-4|16
ASTPKAGTSVSYNEQF
>TRBJ1-2|TRBV9|9
ASSEGDGYT
>TRBJ2-7|TRBV5-1|10
ASSLAGDEQY
>TRBJ1-2|TRBV28|10
ASSLGAPGYT
>TRBJ1-1|TRBV5-6|13
ASSLKGGLNTEAF
>TRBJ1-3|TRBV7-6|15
ASSLKATDSSGNTIY
>TRBJ1-4|TRBV7-9|11
ASGRSLNEKLF
>TRBJ1-4|TRBV28|12
ASSFQGAGEKLF
>TRBJ2-7|TRBV6-9|14
ASSNHPGQGPYEQY
>TRBJ2-1|TRBV5-1|14
ASSLGGTSGTNEQF
>TRBJ1-2|TRBV5-4|12
ASSVDRGQYGYT
>TRBJ1-1|TRBV9|11
ASSSQGNTEAF
>TRBJ2-3|TRBV6-5|11
ASSLKRGDTQY
>TRBJ1-4|TRBV5-4|12
ASSVTGDEEKLF
>TRBJ2-7|TRBV4-3|13
ASSPVTSGANEQY
>TRBJ2-3|TRBV2|11
ASSGSESDTQY
>TRBJ1-1|TRBV2|11
ASSTEMNTEAF
>TRBJ2-3|TRBV5-4|14
ASSLAAGGVSDTQY
>TRBJ2-3|TRBV5-1|17
ASSSSGRASPRLTDTQY
>TRBJ1-3|TRBV28|13
ASGSHGGSGNTIY
>TRBJ1-2|TRBV2|13
ASSEARTPGSGYT
>TRBJ2-5|TRBV5-1|13
ASSLRAGAAETQY
>TRBJ1-2|TRBV28|15
ASSPPRQGGTIYGYT
>TRBJ1-1|TRBV19|10
ASRLGVTEAF
>TRBJ1-3|TRBV2|13
ASSERGISGNTIY
>TRBJ2-7|TRBV18|12
ASSPSGGGYEQY
>TRBJ2-2|TRBV5-1|14
ASSPLAGDDTGELF
>TRBJ1-5|TRBV5-1|12
ASSLSGGALPQH
>TRBJ1-4|TRBV5-6|15
ASSFPQGARGGEKLF
>TRBJ1-1|TRBV10-2|19
ASSGLGGRGVLFFQNTEAF
>TRBJ1-4|TRBV9|13
ASSVGGGDNEKLF
>TRBJ2-1|TRBV9|14
ASSPELAVAYNEQF
>TRBJ2-2|TRBV9|13
ASSVGAANTGELF
>TRBJ2-7|TRBV11-2|13
ASSLLMGQGSEQY
>TRBJ2-3|TRBV5-1|10
ASSPSTDTQY
>TRBJ1-5|TRBV7-2|11
ASSPGGNQPQH
>TRBJ2-7|TRBV10-3|13
AISFLAGGRYEQY
>TRBJ1-2|TRBV19|11
ASSLGQGYGYT
>TRBJ1-3|TRBV28|13
ASSSPGVSGNTIY
>TRBJ2-3|TRBV11-3|13
ASSLGASWADTQY
>TRBJ1-5|TRBV2|12
ASSVDGKNQPQH
>TRBJ2-3|TRBV6-5|13
ASCQSGTGKDTQY
>TRBJ2-1|TRBV7-9|13
ASSQTSLATSEQF
>TRBJ2-1|TRBV18|13
ASCLAGGPGNEQF
>TRBJ2-6|TRBV6-5|12
ASSSQSGANVLT